This T cell receptor (beta chain) came from a study of cytomegalovirus exposure and HLA in healthy donors. PCR was performed using 60 Vbeta and 13 Jbeta primers. Method: immunoSEQ multiplex PCR; TCRdb's copy keeps in-frame clones and lacks some. The table has 150,000 to 200,000 clones, roughly 80% seen once. The CDR3 length is 13 residues. Germline assignment: CDR1 LNHDA and CDR2 SQIVND (reference sequence). With 3 bases removed from V and 6 bases from J, the gap between germline ends came to 11 bases. The receptor's source is a young woman in good health and CMV-seronegative. This rearrangement joins TRBV19 to TRBJ1-2, with no clear D. The sequenced sample consisted of PBMCs. CDR3 DNA sequence: TGTGCCAGTAGTATCGACTTCACTGATGGCTACACCTTC. It codes for CASSIDFTDGYTF.